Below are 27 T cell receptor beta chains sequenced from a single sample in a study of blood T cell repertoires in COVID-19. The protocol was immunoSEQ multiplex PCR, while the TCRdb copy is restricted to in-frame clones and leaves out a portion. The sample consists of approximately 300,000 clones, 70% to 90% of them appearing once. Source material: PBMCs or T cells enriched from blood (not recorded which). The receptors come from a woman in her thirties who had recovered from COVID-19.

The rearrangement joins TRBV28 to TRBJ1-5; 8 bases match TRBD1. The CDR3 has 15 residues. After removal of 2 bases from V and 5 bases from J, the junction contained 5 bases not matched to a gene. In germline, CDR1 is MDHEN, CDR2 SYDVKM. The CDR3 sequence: CASSLPGGSHQPQHF. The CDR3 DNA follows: TGTGCCAGCAGTTTACCAGGGGGCTCCCATCAGCCCCAGCATTTT.

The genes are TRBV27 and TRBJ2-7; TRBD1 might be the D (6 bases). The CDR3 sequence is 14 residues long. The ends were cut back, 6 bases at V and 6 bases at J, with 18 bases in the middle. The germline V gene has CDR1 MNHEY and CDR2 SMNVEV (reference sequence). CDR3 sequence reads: CASSLETGLGEQYF. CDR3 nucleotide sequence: TGTGCCAGCAGCTTAGAAACAGGGTTAGGCGAGCAGTACTTC.

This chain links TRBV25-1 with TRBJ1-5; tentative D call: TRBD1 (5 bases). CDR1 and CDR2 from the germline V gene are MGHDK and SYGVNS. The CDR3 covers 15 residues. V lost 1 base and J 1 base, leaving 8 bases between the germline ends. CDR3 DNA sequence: TGTGCCAGCAGTGAATTGGGGGGGAGCAATCAGCCCCAGCATTTT. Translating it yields CASSELGGSNQPQHF.

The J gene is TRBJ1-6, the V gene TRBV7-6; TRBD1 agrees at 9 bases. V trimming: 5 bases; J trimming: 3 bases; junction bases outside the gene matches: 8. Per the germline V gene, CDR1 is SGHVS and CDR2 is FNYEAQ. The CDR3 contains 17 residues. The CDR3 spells CASSHDEDRGYNSPLHF. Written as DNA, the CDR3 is TGTGCCAGCAGCCACGACGAGGACAGGGGCTATAATTCACCCCTCCACTTT. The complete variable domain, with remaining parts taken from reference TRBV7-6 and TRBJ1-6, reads GAGVSQSPRYKVTKRGQDVALRCDPISGHVSLYWYRQALGQGPEFLTYFNYEAQQDKSGLPNDRFSAERPEGSISTLTIQRTEQRDSAMYRCASSHDEDRGYNSPLHFGNGTRLTVT.

The CDR3 DNA reads TGCGCCAGCAGCCAAGCCTGGGGACTAGTCAATGAGCAGTTCTTC. Translating gives CASSQAWGLVNEQFF. This sequence joins TRBV4-1 and TRBJ2-1, with TRBD2 matching 8 bases. After removal of 1 base from V and 6 bases from J, the junction contained 5 bases not matched to a gene. The CDR3 has 15 residues. Germline-derived CDR1 and CDR2 are MGHRA and YSYEKL.

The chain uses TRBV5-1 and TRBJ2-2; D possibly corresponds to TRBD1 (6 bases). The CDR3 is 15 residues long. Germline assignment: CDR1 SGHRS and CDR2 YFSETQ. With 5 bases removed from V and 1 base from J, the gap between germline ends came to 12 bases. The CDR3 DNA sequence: TGCGCCAGCAGTCCCGGGACACTGAACACCGGGGAGCTGTTTTTT. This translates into CASSPGTLNTGELFF.

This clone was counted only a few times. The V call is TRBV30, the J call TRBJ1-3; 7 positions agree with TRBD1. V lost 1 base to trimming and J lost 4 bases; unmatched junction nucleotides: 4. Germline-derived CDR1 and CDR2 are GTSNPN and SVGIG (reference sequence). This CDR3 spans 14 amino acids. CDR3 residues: CAWSAAGGGNTIYF. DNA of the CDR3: TGTGCCTGGAGTGCGGCAGGGGGAGGAAACACCATATATTTT.

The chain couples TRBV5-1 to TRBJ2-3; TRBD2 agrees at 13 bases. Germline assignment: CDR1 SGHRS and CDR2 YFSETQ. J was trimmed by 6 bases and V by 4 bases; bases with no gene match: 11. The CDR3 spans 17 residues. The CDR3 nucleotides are TGCGCCAGCAGCCCCGGGACTAGCGGGGCTACCGCGGATACGCAGTATTTT. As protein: CASSPGTSGATADTQYF.

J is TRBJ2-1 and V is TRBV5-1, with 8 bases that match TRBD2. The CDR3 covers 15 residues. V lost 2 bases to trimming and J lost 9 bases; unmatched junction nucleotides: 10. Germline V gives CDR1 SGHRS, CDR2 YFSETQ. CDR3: CASSLAGAYRPEQFF. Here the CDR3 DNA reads TGCGCCAGCAGCTTAGCGGGGGCGTACAGGCCTGAGCAGTTCTTC.

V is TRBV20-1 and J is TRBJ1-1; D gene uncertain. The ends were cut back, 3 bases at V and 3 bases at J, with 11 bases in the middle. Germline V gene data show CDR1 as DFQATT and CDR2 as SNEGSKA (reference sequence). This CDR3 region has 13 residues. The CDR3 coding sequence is TGCAGTGCTAGTAGCTCTGAGGACACTGAAGCTTTCTTT. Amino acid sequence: CSASSSEDTEAFF.

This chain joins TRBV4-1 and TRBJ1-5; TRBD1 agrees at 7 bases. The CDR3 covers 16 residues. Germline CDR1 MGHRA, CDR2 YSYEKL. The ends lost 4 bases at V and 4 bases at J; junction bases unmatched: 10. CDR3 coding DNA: TGCGCCAGCAGCCCGTACTGGGACAGAGGGAATCAGCCCCAGCATTTT. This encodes CASSPYWDRGNQPQHF.

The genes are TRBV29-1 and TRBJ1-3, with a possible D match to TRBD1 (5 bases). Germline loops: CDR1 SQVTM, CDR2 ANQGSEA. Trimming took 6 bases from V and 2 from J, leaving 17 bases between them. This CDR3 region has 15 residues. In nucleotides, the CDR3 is TGCAGCGTAGGCCTTAGGGGCACAACTGGAAACACCATATATTTT. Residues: CSVGLRGTTGNTIYF.

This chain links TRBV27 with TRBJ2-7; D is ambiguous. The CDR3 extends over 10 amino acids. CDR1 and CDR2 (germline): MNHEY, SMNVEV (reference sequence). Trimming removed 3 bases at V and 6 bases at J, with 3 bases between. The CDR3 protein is CASSFSEQYF. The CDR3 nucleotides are TGTGCCAGCAGTTTTAGCGAGCAGTACTTC.

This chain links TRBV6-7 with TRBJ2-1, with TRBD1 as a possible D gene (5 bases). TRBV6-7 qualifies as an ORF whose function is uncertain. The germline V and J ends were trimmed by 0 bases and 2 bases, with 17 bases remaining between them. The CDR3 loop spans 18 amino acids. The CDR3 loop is CASSYSGPRGLPYNEQFF. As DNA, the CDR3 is TGTGCCAGCAGTTACTCGGGTCCTAGGGGTTTGCCCTACAATGAGCAGTTCTTC.

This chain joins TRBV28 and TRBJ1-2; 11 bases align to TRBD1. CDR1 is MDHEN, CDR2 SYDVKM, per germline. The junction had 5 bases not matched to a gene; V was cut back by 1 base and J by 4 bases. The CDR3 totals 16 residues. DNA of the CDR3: TGTGCCAGCAGTTTATTGACCGGGACAGGGGGCTATGGCTACACCTTC. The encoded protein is CASSLLTGTGGYGYTF.

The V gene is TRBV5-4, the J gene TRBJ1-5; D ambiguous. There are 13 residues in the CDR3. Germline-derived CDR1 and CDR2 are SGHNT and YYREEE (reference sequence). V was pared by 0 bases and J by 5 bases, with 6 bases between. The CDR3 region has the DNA TGTGCCAGCAGCTTGGCAGGCGATCAGCCCCAGCATTTT. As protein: CASSLAGDQPQHF.

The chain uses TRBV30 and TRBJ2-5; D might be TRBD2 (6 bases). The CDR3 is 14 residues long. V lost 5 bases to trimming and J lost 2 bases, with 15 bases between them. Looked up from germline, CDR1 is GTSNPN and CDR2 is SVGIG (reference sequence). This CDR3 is CAWVPAGSQETQYF. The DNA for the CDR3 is TGTGCCTGGGTCCCAGCGGGCTCTCAAGAGACCCAGTACTTC.

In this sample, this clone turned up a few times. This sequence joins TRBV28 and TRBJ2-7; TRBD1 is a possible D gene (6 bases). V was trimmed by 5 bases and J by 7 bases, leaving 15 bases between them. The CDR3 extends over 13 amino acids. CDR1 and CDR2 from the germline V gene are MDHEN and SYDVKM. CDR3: CASSPNSGVEQYF. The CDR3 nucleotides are TGTGCCAGCAGTCCGAACTCAGGGGTGGAGCAGTACTTC.

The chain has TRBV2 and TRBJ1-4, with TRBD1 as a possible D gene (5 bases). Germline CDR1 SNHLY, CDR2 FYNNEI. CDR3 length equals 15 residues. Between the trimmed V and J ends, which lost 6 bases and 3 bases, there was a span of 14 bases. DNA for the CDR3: TGTGCCAGCAGAGACAGACCTGCAGCTAATGAAAAACTGTTTTTT. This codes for CASRDRPAANEKLFF.

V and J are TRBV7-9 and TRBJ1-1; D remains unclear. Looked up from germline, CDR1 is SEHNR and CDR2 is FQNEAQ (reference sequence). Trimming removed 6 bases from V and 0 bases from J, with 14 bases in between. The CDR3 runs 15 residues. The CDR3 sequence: CASRQWQQMNTEAFF. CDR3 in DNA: TGTGCCAGCAGACAGTGGCAGCAGATGAACACTGAAGCTTTCTTT. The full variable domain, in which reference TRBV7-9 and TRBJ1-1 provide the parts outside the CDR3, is DTGVSQNPRHKITKRGQNVTFRCDPISEHNRLYWYRQTLGQGPEFLTYFQNEAQLEKSRLLSDRFSAERPKGSFSTLEIQRTEQGDSAMYLCASRQWQQMNTEAFFGQGTRLTVV.

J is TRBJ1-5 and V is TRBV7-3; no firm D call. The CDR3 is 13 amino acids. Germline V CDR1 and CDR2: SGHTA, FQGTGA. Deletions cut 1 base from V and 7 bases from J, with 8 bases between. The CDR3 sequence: CASSLSPKQPQHF. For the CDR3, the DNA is TGTGCCAGCAGCTTAAGCCCTAAACAGCCCCAGCATTTT. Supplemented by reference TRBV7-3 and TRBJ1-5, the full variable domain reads GAGVSQTPSNKVTEKGKYVELRCDPISGHTALYWYRQSLGQGPEFLIYFQGTGAADDSGLPNDRFFAVRPEGSVSTLKIQRTERGDSAVYLCASSLSPKQPQHFGDGTRLSIL.

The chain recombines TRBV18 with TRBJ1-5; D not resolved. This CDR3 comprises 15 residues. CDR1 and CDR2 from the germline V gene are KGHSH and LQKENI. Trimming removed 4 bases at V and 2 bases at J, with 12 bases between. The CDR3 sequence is CASSLSGKGNQPQHF. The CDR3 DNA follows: TGTGCCAGCTCACTATCCGGGAAGGGCAATCAGCCCCAGCATTTT.

CDR3 protein: CASSATGVYEQYF. DNA for the CDR3: TGTGCCAGTAGTGCGACAGGGGTCTACGAGCAGTACTTC. J is TRBJ2-7 and V is TRBV19, with 8 bases that match TRBD1. Per germline, CDR1 LNHDA and CDR2 SQIVND (reference sequence). This CDR3 has 13 residues. With V trimmed by 5 bases and J by 3 bases, 3 bases remained unmatched.

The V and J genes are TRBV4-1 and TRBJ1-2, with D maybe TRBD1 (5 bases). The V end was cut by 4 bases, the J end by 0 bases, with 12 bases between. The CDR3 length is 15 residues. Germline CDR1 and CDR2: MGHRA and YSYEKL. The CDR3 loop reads CASSPQGTANYGYTF. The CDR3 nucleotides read TGCGCCAGCAGCCCCCAGGGTACAGCTAACTATGGCTACACCTTC.

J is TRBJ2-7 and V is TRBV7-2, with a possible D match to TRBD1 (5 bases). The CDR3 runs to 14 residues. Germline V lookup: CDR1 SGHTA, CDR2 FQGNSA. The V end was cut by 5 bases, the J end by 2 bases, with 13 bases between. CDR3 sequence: CASSLQGGPYEQYF. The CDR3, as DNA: TGTGCCAGCAGCCTTCAGGGCGGACCCTACGAGCAGTACTTC.

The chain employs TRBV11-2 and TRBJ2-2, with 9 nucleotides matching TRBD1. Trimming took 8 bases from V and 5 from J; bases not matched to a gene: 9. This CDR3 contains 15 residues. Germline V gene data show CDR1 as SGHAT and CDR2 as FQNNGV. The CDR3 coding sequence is TGTGCCAGCTTGTCGGGGACAGGGCTAACCGGGGAGCTGTTTTTT. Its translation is CASLSGTGLTGELFF. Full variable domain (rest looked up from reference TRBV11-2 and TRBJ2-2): EAGVAQSPRYKIIEKRQSVAFWCNPISGHATLYWYQQILGQGPKLLIQFQNNGVVDDSQLPKDRFSAERLKGVDSTLKIQPAKLEDSAVYLCASLSGTGLTGELFFGEGSRLTVL.

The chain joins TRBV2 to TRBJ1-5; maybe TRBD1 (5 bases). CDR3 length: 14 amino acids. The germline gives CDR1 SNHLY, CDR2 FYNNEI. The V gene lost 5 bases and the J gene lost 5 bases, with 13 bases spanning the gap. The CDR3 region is CASSSRVGDQPQHF. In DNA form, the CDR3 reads TGTGCCAGCAGTAGCAGGGTTGGGGATCAGCCCCAGCATTTT.